Listed here are 13 T cell receptor beta chains from one sample, sequenced in a study of breast tumors, draining lymph nodes, adjacent tissues. TCRdb passed the multiplex PCR reads through MiXCR, listing each CDR3 protein once. This sample has over 60,000 distinct CDR3 sequences, with around 43% found just once. Sequencing was performed on breast tumor tissue. These receptors were taken from a female donor with breast cancer. Some clones in this sample may be carry-over from other donors' samples.

Comments on this clonotype: A read error is possible here, since a much larger clone lies one base away. The rearrangement uses TRBV3-1 and TRBJ1-3, with D hard to call. This CDR3 is built from 16 residues. V was shortened by 1 base and J by 1 base, with 11 bases between the two germline ends. Germline lookup yields CDR1 LGHDT and CDR2 YNNKEL (reference sequence). CDR3 residues: CASSQGRLGSGNTIYF. DNA of the CDR3: TGTGCCAGCAGCCAAGGTCGTTTAGGTTCTGGAAACACCATATATTTT.

The chain recombines TRBV19 with TRBJ1-5; tentative D call: TRBD1 (5 bases). Germline assignment: CDR1 LNHDA and CDR2 SQIVND (reference sequence). The length of the CDR3 is 12 residues. The V and J ends lost 7 bases and 5 bases respectively, with 9 bases between them. CDR3 amino acids: CASNRGDQPQHF. CDR3 nucleotide sequence: TGTGCCAGTAATCGGGGGGATCAGCCCCAGCATTTT.

By proportion, this clonotype is medium-sized. The rearrangement joins TRBV29-1 to TRBJ2-6; D possibly corresponds to TRBD1 (6 bases). Deletions cut 2 bases from V and 0 bases from J, with 8 bases between. The CDR3 is 15 amino acids. Per the germline V gene, CDR1 is SQVTM and CDR2 is ANQGSEA. The CDR3 protein is CSVETGSSGANVLTF. In DNA, the CDR3 is TGCAGCGTTGAAACAGGGAGCTCTGGGGCCAACGTCCTGACTTTC.

This clonotype was seen many times. The chain employs TRBV4-1 and TRBJ1-2; the D gene is possibly TRBD1 (6 bases). V was cut by 4 bases and J by 1 base, with 13 bases left in between. This CDR3 comprises 15 residues. Germline V gene data show CDR1 as MGHRA and CDR2 as YSYEKL. The CDR3 DNA reads TGCGCCAGCAGCCTGAACAGGGACTATAACTATGGCTACACCTTC. Residues: CASSLNRDYNYGYTF.

This clonotype was counted ten times or more. CDR3 nucleotide sequence: TGTGCCAGCAGCGTAGCGGCTGGAAACACCGGGGAGCTGTTTTTT. Encoded protein: CASSVAAGNTGELFF. The chain joins TRBV9 to TRBJ2-2; no reliable D call. The CDR3 runs to 15 residues. V shed 0 bases and J shed 2 bases, with 8 bases lying between them. From germline, CDR1 is SGDLS and CDR2 YYNGEE.

Of note for this clonotype: A much larger clone differs by one base, so this may be a read error. The CDR3 protein is CASSLRYRGLDEQLF. The DNA of the CDR3 is TGTGCCAGCAGCTTAAGGTACAGGGGGCTAGATGAGCAGCTCTTC. V gene TRBV7-3 combines with J gene TRBJ2-1; TRBD1 agrees at 9 bases. In germline, CDR1 is SGHTA, CDR2 FQGTGA. The CDR3 length is 15 residues.

This chain links TRBV7-9 with TRBJ1-6; 9 positions match TRBD1. The V gene end was trimmed by 4 bases and the J gene end by 10 bases; junction bases not matched to a gene: 11. In germline, CDR1 is SEHNR, CDR2 FQNEAQ (reference sequence). The CDR3 has 16 amino acids. In nucleotides, the CDR3 is TGTGCCAGCAGCTCCCTGGACGGGACAGGGAGATCACCCCTCCACTTT. Its protein is CASSSLDGTGRSPLHF.

About this clonotype: The junction and the germline gene differ at one end; a read error may be behind it. This rearrangement joins TRBV11-3 to TRBJ2-7; D call uncertain. Germline-derived CDR1 and CDR2 are SGHNT and YENEEA. The CDR3 is 16 amino acids. For the CDR3, the DNA is TGTGCCAGCAGCCAAGCGCCCCCGGCTTGGGCCTACGAGCGGTACTTC. Amino acid sequence: CASSQAPPAWAYERYF. The variable domain in full, with the rest retrieved from reference TRBV11-3 and TRBJ2-7, is EAGVVQSPRYKIIEKKQPVAFWCNPISGHNTLYWYLQNLGQGPELLIRYENEEAVDDSQLPKDRFSAERLKGVDSTLKIQPAELGDSAVYLCASSQAPPAWAYERYFGPGTRLTVT.

The chain is built from TRBV11-3 and TRBJ2-6; unclear D gene. The ends were cut back, 4 bases at V and 4 bases at J, with 8 bases in the middle. CDR1 is SGHNT, CDR2 YENEEA, per germline. There are 14 residues in the CDR3. CDR3 DNA: TGTGCCAGCAGCTCGGTTGGGGGGGCCAACGTCCTGACTTTC. Protein sequence: CASSSVGGANVLTF.

This chain uses TRBV20-1 with TRBJ2-7; D not certain. Germline CDR1 DFQATT, CDR2 SNEGSKA (reference sequence). This CDR3 comprises 11 residues. V was trimmed by 4 bases and J by 6 bases, leaving 10 bases between them. CDR3 sequence reads: CSANSLREQYF. CDR3 nucleotide sequence: TGCAGTGCTAACTCTCTGCGCGAGCAGTACTTC.

This clonotype was detected ten times or more. The chain has TRBV19 and TRBJ1-2; no reliable D call. This CDR3 contains 15 residues. Looked up from germline, CDR1 is LNHDA and CDR2 is SQIVND (reference sequence). V lost 3 bases and J lost 4, with 15 bases in between. The CDR3 DNA follows: TGTGCCAGTAGTATCCCTAGGACCCCCCTCTATGGCTACACCTTC. Encoded protein: CASSIPRTPLYGYTF.

This clonotype occurred many times. A read error may produce the germline difference seen at one junction end. The CDR3 protein is CASSLEGVRNYGYPF. CDR3 sequence (DNA): TGTGCCAGCAGCTTAGAAGGGGTTCGGAACTATGGCTACCCCTTC. The gene calls are TRBV7-2 and TRBJ1-2; D may be TRBD1 (5 bases). There are 15 residues in the CDR3. Germline CDR1 and CDR2: SGHTA and FQGNSA. Looking up the rest from reference TRBV7-2 and TRBJ1-2 gives the full variable domain: GAGVSQSPSNKVTEKGKDVELRCDPISGHTALYWYRQSLGQGLEFLIYFQGNSAPDKSGLPSDRFSAERTGGSVSTLTIQRTQQEDSAVYLCASSLEGVRNYGYPFGSGTRLTVV.

This clonotype was seen repeatedly, ten times or more. The chain joins TRBV4-2 to TRBJ2-2; possible D gene TRBD1, 6 bases. The CDR3 length is 16 residues. The germline V gene encodes CDR1 LGHNA and CDR2 YNFKEQ. The V end lost 3 bases, the J end lost 0 bases, and 11 bases lay between the germline ends. The CDR3 nucleotides are TGTGCCAGCAGCCATCAGGGGCCATCGAACACCGGGGAGCTGTTTTTT. Encoded protein: CASSHQGPSNTGELFF.